These T cell receptor beta chains were read from a single sample in a study of spatial heterogeneity in lung cancer. MiXCR, run by TCRdb on the 5' RACE reads, gives a single entry per CDR3 protein. This repertoire shows 3,000 to 3,500 distinct CDR3 sequences, 35% found once; its top ten account for approximately 13%. The material sequenced was lung tumor tissue, taken at surgery. The receptors come from a female donor with early-stage non-small cell lung cancer. CDR3s include the opening cysteine and the closing phenylalanine or tryptophan. The D gene is left open where the match is weak. Only some rows state a clone size, as once, few, many or a class for expanded clones.

-,TRBV29-1,TRBJ2-7,TRBD2,TGCAGCGTCGGGACTAGCGGGAGGCCGGGTGACGAGCAGTACTTC,CSVGTSGRPGDEQYF
-,TRBV28,TRBJ2-7,-,TGTGCCAGCAGTCGGCGGGACGAGCAGTACTTC,CASSRRDEQYF
large,TRBV20-1,TRBJ2-3,TRBD2,TGCAGTGCTCCCGGACTAGCGTCCACCGGCGATACGCAGTATTTT,CSAPGLASTGDTQYF
-,TRBV7-7,TRBJ2-1,TRBD1,TGTGCCAGCAGCTTAAATTCGGGCGAAGCAGGGGGCTTGTACAATGAGCAGTTCTTC,CASSLNSGEAGGLYNEQFF
few,TRBV10-3,TRBJ2-5,TRBD2,TGTGCCATCAGTGCCGAAAGCGGGAGAGAGACCCAGTACTTC,CAISAESGRETQYF
medium-sized,TRBV4-1,TRBJ2-1,TRBD2,TGCGCCAGCAGCCCCCTCCTAGCGGGAGGCTCCAATGAGCAGTTCTTC,CASSPLLAGGSNEQFF
-,TRBV5-6,TRBJ2-1,-,TGTGCCAGCACCCTCCCGAGGGGGTCCACCTACAATGAGCAGTTCTTC,CASTLPRGSTYNEQFF
-,TRBV6-2/TRBV6-3,TRBJ2-1,TRBD2,TGTGCCAGCAGTTACCCCCGCCTACGGCGGGGGAAATCAGCTGAGCAGTTCTTC,CASSYPRLRRGKSAEQFF
-,TRBV7-3,TRBJ2-1,-,TGTGCCAGCAGCTTACTGACAACAGGGTTCACCTACAATGAGCAGTTCTTC,CASSLLTTGFTYNEQFF
-,TRBV20-1,TRBJ2-3,-,TGCAGTGCTAGTACGGACTCTTGGACGGATACGCAGTATTTT,CSASTDSWTDTQYF
-,TRBV20-1,TRBJ1-2,-,TGCAGTGCTAGAGGGACCTATGGCTACACCTTC,CSARGTYGYTF
few,TRBV18,TRBJ2-2,-,TGTGCCAGCTCACCCGGGGCCGGGGAGCTGTTTTTT,CASSPGAGELFF
-,TRBV19,TRBJ2-7,TRBD2,TGTGCCAGTAGTATAGTGGCGGGAGCGAACTACGAGCAGTACTTC,CASSIVAGANYEQYF
-,TRBV5-4,TRBJ2-5,-,TGTGCCAGCAGCTTGGGACAGGCCAGCGAGACCCAGTACTTC,CASSLGQASETQYF
medium-sized,TRBV20-1,TRBJ2-1,-,TGCAGTGCTCCCAGTGGGGGAGGCCTCTCCTACAATGAGCAGTTCTTC,CSAPSGGGLSYNEQFF
few,TRBV10-3,TRBJ1-1,-,TGTGCCATCAGTCTCGCCCGGGCCTCGGAGGGAGCTTTCTTT,CAISLARASEGAFF
few,TRBV4-1,TRBJ2-1,-,TGCGCCAGCAGCCAAGAGGATTTCGACAGGGAGGAGTTCTTC,CASSQEDFDREEFF
-,TRBV5-1,TRBJ2-7,TRBD1,TGCGCCAGCAGCTTGGATACAGGGGCCTACGAGCAGTACTTC,CASSLDTGAYEQYF
-,TRBV6-5,TRBJ2-3,-,TGTGCCAGCAGTTCCCCCCCAGATACGCAGTATTTT,CASSSPPDTQYF
-,TRBV14,TRBJ2-7,TRBD2,TGTGCCAGCAGCCATACCCTCCAGCGGGATTCCTACGAGCAGTACTTC,CASSHTLQRDSYEQYF
-,TRBV4-3,TRBJ2-7,-,TGCGCCAGCAGCCTAATCTTGGGGGAATGGTACGAGCAGTACTTC,CASSLILGEWYEQYF
medium-sized,TRBV30,TRBJ2-7,-,TGTGCCTGGAGACAACGGGACTCCTACGAGCAGTACTTC,CAWRQRDSYEQYF
-,TRBV4-2,TRBJ2-4,-,TGTGCCAGCAGCCAAGATACAGGGTACGGACCCAAAAACATTCAGTACTTC,CASSQDTGYGPKNIQYF
-,TRBV7-6,TRBJ2-3,TRBD2,TGTGCCAGCAGCTCCCCTACGGCGGGGGGGGCTCGAACGCAGTATTTT,CASSSPTAGGARTQYF
few,TRBV28,TRBJ2-5,TRBD1,TGTGCCAGCAGTCGCTCAGGGGGCGTTTTGAGAGAGACCCAGTACTTC,CASSRSGGVLRETQYF
-,TRBV28,TRBJ2-2,-,TGTGCCAGCACACTAGGGGGGGTTACCGGGGAGCTGTTTTTT,CASTLGGVTGELFF
-,TRBV7-9,TRBJ2-5,-,TGTGCCAGCAGCCCCACCGGAATCGCTCTAGGGACCCAGTACTTC,CASSPTGIALGTQYF
-,TRBV18,TRBJ2-7,TRBD1,TGTGCCAGCTCACCTACTGGGACAGGGGGCGAGGAGCAGTACTTC,CASSPTGTGGEEQYF
-,TRBV11-1,TRBJ2-1,-,TGTGCCAGCAGCCCAAGAGTGAATGAGCAGTTCTTC,CASSPRVNEQFF
-,TRBV7-2,TRBJ2-7,TRBD1,TGTGCCAGCAGCTTAACGGGACAGGGAATGAAGCAGTACTTC,CASSLTGQGMKQYF
once,TRBV4-2,TRBJ2-7,TRBD2,TGTGCCAGCAGCCAAGACCCAACTAGCGGGGCATCCTACGAGCAGTACTTC,CASSQDPTSGASYEQYF
large,TRBV5-6,TRBJ2-5,-,TGTGCCAGCAGCTTGGCTACAGTAGAGACCCAGTACTTC,CASSLATVETQYF
-,TRBV5-8,TRBJ2-6,TRBD1,TGTGCCAGCAGCTACTACAGGGGGTACTCTGGGGCCAACGTCCTGACTTTC,CASSYYRGYSGANVLTF
-,TRBV2,TRBJ2-2,TRBD2,TGTGCCAGCAGTCGGTCTAGCGGGAGTATTGCCGGGGAGCTGTTTTTT,CASSRSSGSIAGELFF
-,TRBV7-6,TRBJ2-5,TRBD1,TGTGCCAGCAGCTTGGCCGGGACAGGGGGCGCGGAGACCCAGTACTTC,CASSLAGTGGAETQYF
medium-sized,TRBV7-2,TRBJ2-1,TRBD2,TGTGCCAGCAGCTCGGGACGGCTAGCGGGAGCCCGCCACAATGAGCAGTTCTTC,CASSSGRLAGARHNEQFF
-,TRBV18,TRBJ2-3,-,TGTGCCAGCTCACCGGGCAGGGCCAGCACAGATACGCAGTATTTT,CASSPGRASTDTQYF
-,TRBV7-6,TRBJ2-7,-,TGTGCCAGCAGCTTAGTGGGTTACGAGCAGTACTTC,CASSLVGYEQYF
-,TRBV27,TRBJ2-4,-,TGTGCCAGCGGAGCAGGGGTTATTCAGTACTTC,CASGAGVIQYF
few,TRBV20-1,TRBJ2-7,-,TGCAGTGCGTATAAAGGGGCTTCCTACGAGCAGTACTTC,CSAYKGASYEQYF
-,TRBV4-1,TRBJ2-7,-,TGCGCCAGCAGCCTACTTGAGGGAACGTCCGAGCAGTACTTC,CASSLLEGTSEQYF
few,TRBV6-5,TRBJ2-7,TRBD1,TGTGCCAGCAGTTCCCACAGGGGGCCGGGCTACGAGCAGTACTTC,CASSSHRGPGYEQYF
-,TRBV25-1,TRBJ1-1,-,TGTGCCAGCAGTGATTTTCGGGCTGAAGCTTTCTTT,CASSDFRAEAFF
-,TRBV12-3/TRBV12-4,TRBJ2-3,-,TGTGCCAGCAGTCGGACATCTAGCACAGATACGCAGTATTTT,CASSRTSSTDTQYF
few,TRBV7-2,TRBJ2-7,TRBD1,TGTGCCAGCACCCCCGGTGTAGGGGGCGTTCGCGAGCAGTACTTC,CASTPGVGGVREQYF
-,TRBV11-2,TRBJ2-1,TRBD2,TGTGCCAGCAGCCCCAGACTAGCGCTGGGAGTATACAATGAGCAGTTCTTC,CASSPRLALGVYNEQFF
-,TRBV12-3/TRBV12-4,TRBJ2-1,TRBD2,TGTGCCAGCAGTCCCCCCGGGGGGGCAGAAGAAGGTGAGCAGTTCTTC,CASSPPGGAEEGEQFF
many,TRBV5-6,TRBJ2-7,-,TGTGCCAGCAGCTTGGAGGAAGACTACGAGCAGTACTTC,CASSLEEDYEQYF
medium-sized,TRBV29-1,TRBJ2-3,-,TGCAGCGTGTTCGGCCTAGATACGCAGTATTTT,CSVFGLDTQYF
-,TRBV27,TRBJ2-2,-,TGTGCCAGCTCCCGGCCCCTAGGCGCCGCGGGCACCGGGGAGCTGTTTTTT,CASSRPLGAAGTGELFF
-,TRBV27,TRBJ2-5,TRBD2,TGTGCCAGCAGTTCCGGGACTAGCGGGAAGTACCAAGAGACCCAGTACTTC,CASSSGTSGKYQETQYF
few,TRBV6-6,TRBJ2-7,-,TGTGCCAGCAGTCACCCGGGCCAGAGATACGAGCAGTACTTC,CASSHPGQRYEQYF
-,TRBV12-3/TRBV12-4,TRBJ2-2,-,TGTGCCAGCAGTTTCCCATCGGGGGATACCGGGGAGCTGTTTTTT,CASSFPSGDTGELFF
-,TRBV5-1,TRBJ2-2,-,TGCGCCAGCAGTCCCGACAGTACGGCCGGGGAGCTGTTTTTT,CASSPDSTAGELFF
few,TRBV6-5,TRBJ2-1,TRBD2,TGTGCCAGCAGTTCTGCTTCGGGACTAGTGAGGAATGAGCAGTTCTTC,CASSSASGLVRNEQFF